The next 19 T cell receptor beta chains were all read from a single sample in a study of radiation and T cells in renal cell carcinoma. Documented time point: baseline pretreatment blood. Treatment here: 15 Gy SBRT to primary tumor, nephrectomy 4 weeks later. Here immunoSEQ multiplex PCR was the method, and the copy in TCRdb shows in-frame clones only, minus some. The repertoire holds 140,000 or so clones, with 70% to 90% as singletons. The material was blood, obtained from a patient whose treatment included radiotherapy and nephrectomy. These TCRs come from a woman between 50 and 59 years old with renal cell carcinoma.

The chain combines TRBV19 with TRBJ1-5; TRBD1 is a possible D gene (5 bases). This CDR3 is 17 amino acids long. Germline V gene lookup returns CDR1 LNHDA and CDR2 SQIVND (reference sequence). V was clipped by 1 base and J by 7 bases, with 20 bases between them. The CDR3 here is CASSIGVGPGSRQPQHF. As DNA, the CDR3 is TGTGCCAGTAGTATAGGGGTGGGACCTGGGAGTCGGCAGCCCCAGCATTTT. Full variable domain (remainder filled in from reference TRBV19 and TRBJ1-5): DGGITQSPKYLFRKEGQNVTLSCEQNLNHDAMYWYRQDPGQGLRLIYYSQIVNDFQKGDIAEGYSVSREKKESFPLTVTSAQKNPTAFYLCASSIGVGPGSRQPQHFGDGTRLSIL.

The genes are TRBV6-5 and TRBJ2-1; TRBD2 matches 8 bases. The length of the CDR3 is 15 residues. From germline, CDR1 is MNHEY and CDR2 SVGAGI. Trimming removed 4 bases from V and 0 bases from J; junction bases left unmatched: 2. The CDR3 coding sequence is TGTGCCAGCAGTTCCGGGGGGGCCTCCTACAATGAGCAGTTCTTC. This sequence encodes CASSSGGASYNEQFF.

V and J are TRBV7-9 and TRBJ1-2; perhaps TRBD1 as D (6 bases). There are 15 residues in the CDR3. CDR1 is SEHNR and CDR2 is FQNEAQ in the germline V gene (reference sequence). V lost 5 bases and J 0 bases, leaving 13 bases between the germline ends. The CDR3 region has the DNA TGTGCCAGCAGCCCCGGGGGCACTTCTAACTATGGCTACACCTTC. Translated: CASSPGGTSNYGYTF.

CDR3 loop: CASSERDPPDLSTDTQYF. The CDR3 DNA sequence: TGCGCCAGCAGCGAACGGGACCCCCCTGACCTCAGCACAGATACGCAGTATTTT. The chain combines TRBV10-2 with TRBJ2-3; TRBD1 or TRBD2 may be the D gene (5 bases each). V shed 6 bases and J shed 0 bases, with 22 bases lying between them. Germline V gene sequence: CDR1 WSHSY, CDR2 SAAADI. The CDR3 extends over 18 amino acids.

CDR3 amino acids: CASSLWGGLDEQFF. The DNA for the CDR3 is TGTGCCAGCAGCTTGTGGGGGGGGCTGGATGAGCAGTTCTTC. This chain links TRBV7-2 with TRBJ2-1; D is perhaps TRBD2 (7 bases). The CDR3 is 14 residues long. CDR1 and CDR2 (germline): SGHTA, FQGNSA. V was clipped by 3 bases and J by 8 bases, with 14 bases between them.

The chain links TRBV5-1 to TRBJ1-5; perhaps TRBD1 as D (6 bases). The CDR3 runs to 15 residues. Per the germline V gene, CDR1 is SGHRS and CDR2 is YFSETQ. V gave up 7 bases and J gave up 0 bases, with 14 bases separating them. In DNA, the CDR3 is TGCGCCAGCGCATCGACAGGTCATAGCAATCAGCCCCAGCATTTT. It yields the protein CASASTGHSNQPQHF.

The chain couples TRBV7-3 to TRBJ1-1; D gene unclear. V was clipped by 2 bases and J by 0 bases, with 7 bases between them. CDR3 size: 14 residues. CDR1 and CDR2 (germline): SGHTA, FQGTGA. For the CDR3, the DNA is TGTGCCAGCAGCTTATCACATCTGAACACTGAAGCTTTCTTT. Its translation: CASSLSHLNTEAFF.

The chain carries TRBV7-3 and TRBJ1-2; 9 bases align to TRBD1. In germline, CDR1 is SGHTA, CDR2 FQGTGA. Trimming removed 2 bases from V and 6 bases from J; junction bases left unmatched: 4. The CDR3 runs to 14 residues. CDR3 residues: CASSLSGQGDGYTF. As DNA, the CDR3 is TGTGCCAGCAGCTTATCGGGACAGGGCGATGGCTACACCTTC. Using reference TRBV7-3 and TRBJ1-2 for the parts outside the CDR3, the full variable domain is GAGVSQTPSNKVTEKGKYVELRCDPISGHTALYWYRQSLGQGPEFLIYFQGTGAADDSGLPNDRFFAVRPEGSVSTLKIQRTERGDSAVYLCASSLSGQGDGYTFGSGTRLTVV.

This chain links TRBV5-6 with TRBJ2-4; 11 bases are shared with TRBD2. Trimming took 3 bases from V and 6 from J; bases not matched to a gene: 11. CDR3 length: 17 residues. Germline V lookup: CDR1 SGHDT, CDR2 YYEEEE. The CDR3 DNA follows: TGTGCCAGCAGCTACCGTTTGACTAGCGGGGCGCCAAACATTCAGTACTTC. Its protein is CASSYRLTSGAPNIQYF.

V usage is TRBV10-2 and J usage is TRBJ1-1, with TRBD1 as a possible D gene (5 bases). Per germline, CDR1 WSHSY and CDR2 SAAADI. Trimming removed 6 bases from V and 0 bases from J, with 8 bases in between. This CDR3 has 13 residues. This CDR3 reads CASRRQMNTEAFF. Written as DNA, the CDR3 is TGCGCCAGCAGAAGACAGATGAACACTGAAGCTTTCTTT.

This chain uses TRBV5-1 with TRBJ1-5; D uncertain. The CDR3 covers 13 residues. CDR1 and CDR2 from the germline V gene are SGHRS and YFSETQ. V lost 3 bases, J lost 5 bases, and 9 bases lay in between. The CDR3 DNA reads TGCGCCAGCAGCTCCAATTACGATCAGCCCCAGCATTTT. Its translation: CASSSNYDQPQHF.

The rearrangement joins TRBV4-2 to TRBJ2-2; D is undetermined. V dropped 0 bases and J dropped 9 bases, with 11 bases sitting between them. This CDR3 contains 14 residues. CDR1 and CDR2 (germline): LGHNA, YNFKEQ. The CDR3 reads CASSQDIRGRELFF. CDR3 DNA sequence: TGTGCCAGCAGCCAAGATATCCGTGGCCGGGAGCTGTTTTTT.

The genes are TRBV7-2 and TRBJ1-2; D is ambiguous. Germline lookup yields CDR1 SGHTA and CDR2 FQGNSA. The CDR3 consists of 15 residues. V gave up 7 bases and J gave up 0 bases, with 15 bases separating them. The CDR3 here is CASTESGLTNYGYTF. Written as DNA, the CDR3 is TGTGCCAGCACCGAGTCTGGATTGACTAACTATGGCTACACCTTC.

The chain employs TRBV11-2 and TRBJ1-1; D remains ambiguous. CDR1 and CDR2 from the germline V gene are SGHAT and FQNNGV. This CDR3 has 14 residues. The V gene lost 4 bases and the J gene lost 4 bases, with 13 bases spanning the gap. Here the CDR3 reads CASSSPTFSTEAFF. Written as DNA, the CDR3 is TGTGCCAGCAGCTCCCCCACATTCAGCACTGAAGCTTTCTTT.

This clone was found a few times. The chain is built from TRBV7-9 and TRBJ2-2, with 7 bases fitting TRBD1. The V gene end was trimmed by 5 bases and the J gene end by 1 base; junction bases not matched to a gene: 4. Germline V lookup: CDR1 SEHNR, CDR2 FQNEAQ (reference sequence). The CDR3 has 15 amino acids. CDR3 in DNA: TGTGCCAGCAGCGTACAGGGGATGAACACCGGGGAGCTGTTTTTT. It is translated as CASSVQGMNTGELFF.

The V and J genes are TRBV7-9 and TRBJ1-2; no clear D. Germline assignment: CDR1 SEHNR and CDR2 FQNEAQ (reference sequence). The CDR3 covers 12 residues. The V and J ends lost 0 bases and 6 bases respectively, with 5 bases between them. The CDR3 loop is CASSLASDGYTF. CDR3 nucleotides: TGTGCCAGCAGCTTAGCCAGTGATGGCTACACCTTC.

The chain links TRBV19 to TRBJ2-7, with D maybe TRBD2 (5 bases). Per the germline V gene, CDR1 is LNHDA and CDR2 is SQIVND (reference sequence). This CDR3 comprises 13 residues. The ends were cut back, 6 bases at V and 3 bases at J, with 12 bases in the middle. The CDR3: CASRQPGSYEQYF. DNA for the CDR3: TGTGCCAGTAGGCAACCGGGGAGCTACGAGCAGTACTTC. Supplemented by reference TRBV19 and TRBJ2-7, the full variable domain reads DGGITQSPKYLFRKEGQNVTLSCEQNLNHDAMYWYRQDPGQGLRLIYYSQIVNDFQKGDIAEGYSVSREKKESFPLTVTSAQKNPTAFYLCASRQPGSYEQYFGPGTRLTVT.

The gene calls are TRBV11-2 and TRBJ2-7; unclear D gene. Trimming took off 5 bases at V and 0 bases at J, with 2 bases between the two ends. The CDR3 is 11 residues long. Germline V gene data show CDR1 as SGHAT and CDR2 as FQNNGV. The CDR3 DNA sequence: TGTGCCAGCAGCACCTCCTACGAGCAGTACTTC. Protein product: CASSTSYEQYF. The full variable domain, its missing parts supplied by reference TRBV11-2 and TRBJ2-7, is EAGVAQSPRYKIIEKRQSVAFWCNPISGHATLYWYQQILGQGPKLLIQFQNNGVVDDSQLPKDRFSAERLKGVDSTLKIQPAKLEDSAVYLCASSTSYEQYFGPGTRLTVT.

Here the CDR3 reads CASSLAGVEKLFF. Written as DNA, the CDR3 is TGTGCCAGCAGCTTGGCAGGGGTTGAAAAACTGTTTTTT. V and J are TRBV5-6 and TRBJ1-4, with D possibly matching TRBD1 (6 bases). Trimming shortened V by 0 bases and J by 7 bases, and 7 bases separated the two germline ends. CDR1 SGHDT and CDR2 YYEEEE come from the germline V gene. This CDR3 has 13 amino acids.